In this sample, the clone carrying this TCR beta chain turned up once. There are 16 residues in the CDR3. V was trimmed by 4 bases and J by 0 bases, leaving 15 bases between them. The germline V gene has CDR1 MGHRA and CDR2 YSYEKL. This sample is drawn from a study of blood T cell repertoires in COVID-19. In the study overall: Acute and convalescent COVID-19 specimens originated in the United States, Italy and Spain. The cDNA or gDNA used as material had been derived from T cells, B-cell-depleted T cells, or PBMCs.

In the source study's methods: Quantification of nucleated cells was approximated via reference gene primer amplification. Data came from immunoSEQ multiplex PCR; TCRdb stores just in-frame clones and leaves some out. The V and J calls and clone size are taken from that table; D and trimming were inferred from the DNA. The table has 350,000 to 550,000 clones, approximately 90% seen once. This receptor was identified in a woman aged 25 to 39 with acute or convalescent COVID-19. Sequencing used peripheral blood. This chain links TRBV4-1 with TRBJ1-1; D ambiguous. Here the CDR3 reads CASSPRRPQLNTEAFF. The DNA of the CDR3 is TGCGCCAGCAGCCCTCGTCGGCCACAGTTGAACACTGAAGCTTTCTTT.